Listed below are T cell receptor beta chains from one sample, sequenced in a study of Ad26.COV2.S vaccination and SARS-CoV-2 variants. Repertoires were generated with immunoSEQ multiplex PCR, while TCRdb's copy carries only in-frame clones and drops some. The table lists 300,000 to 500,000 clones, approximately 90% of them singletons, with around 3.4% in the top ten. Material: peripheral blood, obtained in a trial of Ad26.COV2.S vaccine versus placebo. The receptors originated from a person between 18 and 65 years old who received the Ad26.COV2.S COVID-19 vaccine or a placebo. Both conserved end residues are part of each CDR3. A D gene is named only where the DNA matches it firmly. Clone size is shown for a subset of rows, as once, few, many or a class of expanded clone.

D gene,J gene,clone size,V gene,CDR3 protein,CDR3 DNA
NA,TRBJ1-2,once,TRBV5-1,CASSSAGSYGYTF,TGCGCCAGCAGCTCCGCTGGATCCTATGGCTACACCTTC
NA,TRBJ1-4,NA,TRBV5-1,CASSLSQGSNEKLFF,TGCGCCAGCAGCCTATCTCAGGGGAGTAATGAAAAACTGTTTTTT
NA,TRBJ1-1,once,TRBV7-9,CASSPGWQPEAFF,TGTGCCAGCAGCCCCGGTTGGCAGCCTGAAGCTTTCTTT
TRBD1,TRBJ2-2,NA,TRBV24-1,CATSDPGQGWTGELFF,TGTGCCACCAGTGATCCGGGACAGGGGTGGACCGGGGAGCTGTTTTTT
TRBD1,TRBJ1-2,NA,TRBV4-1,CASRVGQGDYGYTF,TGCGCCAGCCGCGTGGGACAGGGAGACTATGGCTACACCTTC
TRBD2,TRBJ2-1,NA,TRBV7-6,CASSFGSGLAGGRVDEQFF,TGTGCCAGCAGCTTCGGGTCGGGACTAGCGGGGGGGCGCGTGGATGAGCAGTTCTTC
NA,TRBJ2-7,NA,TRBV11-2,CASSIRLAGPTYEQYF,TGTGCCAGCAGCATCCGCCTGGCGGGGCCAACCTACGAGCAGTACTTC
NA,TRBJ2-2,NA,TRBV5-4,CASSPGLWGNTGELFF,TGTGCCAGCAGCCCCGGGTTGTGGGGGAACACCGGGGAGCTGTTTTTT
NA,TRBJ1-5,NA,TRBV6-2/TRBV6-3,CASSSLNNQPQHF,TGTGCCAGCAGTTCTCTCAACAATCAGCCCCAGCATTTT
NA,TRBJ1-3,NA,TRBV5-8,CASSFARVSGNTIYF,TGTGCCAGCAGCTTCGCCAGGGTCTCTGGAAACACCATATATTTT
TRBD1,TRBJ1-6,NA,TRBV5-6,CASSLDRGLKSSPLHF,TGTGCCAGCAGCTTGGATAGGGGGCTGAAGAGTTCACCCCTCCACTTT
NA,TRBJ1-2,NA,TRBV18,CASSPGGLGYGYTF,TGTGCCAGCTCACCGGGGGGACTTGGCTATGGCTACACCTTC
NA,TRBJ1-1,NA,TRBV5-4,CASSSLGGGLNTEAFF,TGTGCCAGCAGCTCTCTAGGGGGGGGATTGAACACTGAAGCTTTCTTT
TRBD1,TRBJ1-6,NA,TRBV7-8,CASSRSGQSNSPLHF,TGTGCCAGCAGCCGATCGGGACAGTCCAATTCACCCCTCCACTTT
TRBD1,TRBJ2-7,NA,TRBV19,CASSGDRRYEQYF,TGTGCCAGTAGTGGGGACAGACGGTACGAGCAGTACTTC
NA,TRBJ1-3,NA,TRBV10-3,CAISEARSGNTIYF,TGTGCCATCAGTGAAGCTCGCTCTGGAAACACCATATATTTT
NA,TRBJ2-2,NA,TRBV19,CASSIRGSNTGELFF,TGTGCCAGTAGTATCAGGGGCTCGAACACCGGGGAGCTGTTTTTT
NA,TRBJ1-6,NA,TRBV6-6,CASSYSTGGFNSPLHF,TGTGCCAGCAGTTACTCGACTGGGGGGTTTAATTCACCCCTCCACTTT
NA,TRBJ1-2,NA,TRBV15,CATSRDPGDGGYTF,TGTGCCACCAGCAGAGATCCTGGGGATGGTGGCTACACCTTC
NA,TRBJ1-1,NA,TRBV15,CATSPRGTEAFF,TGTGCCACCAGTCCGAGGGGCACTGAAGCTTTCTTT
NA,TRBJ2-2,NA,TRBV28,CASSLIDPGELFF,TGTGCCAGCAGTTTAATAGATCCCGGGGAGCTGTTTTTT
NA,TRBJ1-1,once,TRBV6-5,CASSYGGVNTEAFF,TGTGCCAGCAGTTACGGGGGGGTGAACACTGAAGCTTTCTTT
NA,TRBJ2-1,NA,TRBV12-3/TRBV12-4,CASSKQGGEQFF,TGTGCCAGCAGTAAACAGGGCGGCGAGCAGTTCTTC
TRBD1,TRBJ2-2,few,TRBV19,CASNYRGGTGELFF,TGTGCCAGTAATTACAGGGGTGGGACCGGGGAGCTGTTTTTT
TRBD1,TRBJ2-4,once,TRBV19,CASSISGQGNIQYF,TGTGCCAGTAGTATTAGTGGACAGGGGAACATTCAGTACTTC
NA,TRBJ1-3,once,TRBV5-1,CASSAGPSGNTIYF,TGCGCCAGCAGCGCGGGTCCAAGTGGAAACACCATATATTTT
TRBD1,TRBJ2-3,NA,TRBV25-1,CASSPGQGYTDTQYF,TGTGCCAGCAGCCCGGGACAGGGGTACACAGATACGCAGTATTTT
NA,TRBJ1-1,NA,TRBV2,CASSERHLNTEAFF,TGTGCCAGCAGTGAACGACACCTGAACACTGAAGCTTTCTTT
NA,TRBJ1-6,few,TRBV27,CASSLSGSVGDSPLHF,TGTGCCAGCAGTTTGTCGGGTAGTGTAGGGGACTCACCCCTCCACTTT
NA,TRBJ1-6,NA,TRBV13,CASSLEGTSDSPLHF,TGTGCCAGCAGCTTAGAGGGGACATCGGATTCACCCCTCCACTTT
NA,TRBJ2-5,NA,TRBV10-3,CANAGRPEETQYF,TGTGCCAACGCGGGACGGCCGGAGGAGACCCAGTACTTC
NA,TRBJ1-2,once,TRBV5-1,CASSSGLNYGYTF,TGCGCCAGCAGCTCGGGACTAAACTATGGCTACACCTTC
TRBD1,TRBJ2-4,once,TRBV14,CASSQDAWSTGELAKNIQYF,TGTGCCAGCAGCCAAGATGCTTGGTCGACAGGGGAGTTAGCCAAAAACATTCAGTACTTC
NA,TRBJ1-2,once,TRBV10-2,CASSERGYGYTF,TGCGCCAGCAGTGAGAGAGGGTATGGCTACACCTTC
NA,TRBJ1-4,NA,TRBV30,CAWSRYGDGSEKLFF,TGTGCCTGGAGCAGGTACGGGGACGGTAGTGAAAAACTGTTTTTT